This T cell receptor (beta chain) is from a study of T cell repertoires in cytomegalovirus infection. General study results and limits: Cumulative frequency of public TCR beta families picked out carriers of CMV plus the relevant HLA.

V gave up 6 bases and J gave up 8 bases; unmatched junction bases: 5. CDR3 length: 12 amino acids. Germline loops: CDR1 MNHNS, CDR2 SASEGT. TCRdb used MiXCR to reprocess the reads, holding one entry per CDR3 protein. The sample consists of fewer than 650,000 distinct CDR3 sequences, 40% of them appearing once. This clonotype showed up just a few times. Its antigen is not known. This clonotype was obtained from a human donor in good health (CMV status not recorded). Some clones in this sample may be carry-over from other donors' samples. This material consisted of cultured PBMCs, taken from culture after CMV antigen stimulation. The chain has TRBV6-1 and TRBJ1-2, with 8 bases matching TRBD1. CDR3 in DNA: TGTGCCAGCAGCCGCAGGGGGCTGGGCTACACCTTC. Residues: CASSRRGLGYTF.